What follows describes a single TCR beta chain. Its specificity is unknown. The CDR3 loop spans 15 amino acids. V lost 0 bases, J lost 4 bases, and 4 bases stayed unmatched. In germline, CDR1 is LNHDA, CDR2 SQIVND (reference sequence). The data were taken from a study of cytotoxic CD8 clonotypes in ibrutinib-treated CLL. Overall study context: Of the patients, some eleven were relapsed/refractory, about 15 treatment-naive and 17 to 18 IGHV unmutated. Study-level results: Researchers report that baseline clonality outpaced age-matched healthy donors and tracked circulating CD8+ T-cell counts. Having risen at ibrutinib response, clonality had fallen back toward baseline by progression.

Depths of 1 in 200,000 to 1 in 1 million T cells were the sequencing target. Here immunoSEQ multiplex PCR was the method, and the copy in TCRdb shows in-frame clones only, minus some. The sample comprises 110,000 to 150,000 clones, about 76% of which are singletons, and just over 5% rests with the top ten. The specimen comprised PBMCs, sampled after 24 months of ibrutinib treatment. The chain has TRBV19 and TRBJ1-2, with 8 nucleotides matching TRBD1. This sequence originates from a human donor with chronic lymphocytic leukemia. CDR3 protein: CASSIEHRGGYGYTF. The CDR3 DNA follows: TGTGCCAGTAGTATAGAGCACAGGGGGGGCTATGGCTACACCTTC.